A selection of T cell receptor beta chains follows, all from one sample in a study of T cell repertoires in cytomegalovirus infection. TCRdb independently ran MiXCR on the reads; one entry per CDR3 protein. The sample lists around 340,000 distinct CDR3 sequences, about 29% occurring once. These receptors have no identified antigens. The source material was cultured PBMCs, sampled from culture after CMV antigen stimulation. The source of these receptors is a human donor in good health (CMV status not recorded). Some clones in this sample may be carry-over from other donors' samples. CDR3s include the opening cysteine and the closing phenylalanine or tryptophan. A D gene is named only where the DNA matches it firmly. Some rows have no size entry. The others give once, few or many, or a class for an expanded clone.

d_call	clone_size	v_call	j_call	cdr3_nt	cdr3_aa
.	.	TRBV7-9	TRBJ1-4	TGTGCCAGCAGCTCCGGCCTCGGACAAAGGGCAACTAATGAAAAACTGTTTTTT	CASSSGLGQRATNEKLFF
TRBD2	.	TRBV6-8	TRBJ2-3	TGTGCCAGCAGCGGAGGACTAGCGGGAGCGGGAGATACGCAGTATTTT	CASSGGLAGAGDTQYF
.	.	TRBV5-1	TRBJ2-2	TGCGCCAGCAGCAGGACGGAATCGAACACCGGGGAGCTGTTTTTT	CASSRTESNTGELFF
TRBD1	.	TRBV6-1	TRBJ2-1	TGTGCCAGCAGTGAAGAGACAGGGTCCTACAATGAGCAGTTCTTC	CASSEETGSYNEQFF
.	few	TRBV28	TRBJ2-7	TGTGCCAGCAGTGGATTACGACGAAGCTCCTACGAGCAGTACTTC	CASSGLRRSSYEQYF
TRBD2	.	TRBV20-1	TRBJ2-1	TGCAGTGCTAGGACTAGCGGGACTAATGAGCAGTTCTTC	CSARTSGTNEQFF
TRBD2	few	TRBV7-2	TRBJ2-3	TGTGCCACCGAACTAGCGGGGGCCACAGATACGCAGTATTTT	CATELAGATDTQYF
.	.	TRBV11-2	TRBJ2-7	TGTGCCAGCAGCCGGAGGGAGATCTCCCACGAGCAGTACTTC	CASSRREISHEQYF
.	few	TRBV6-6	TRBJ1-4	TGTGCCAGCAGTTACCTGAGAGGGGGGACGGCTAATGAAAAACTGTTTTTT	CASSYLRGGTANEKLFF
TRBD2	.	TRBV18	TRBJ2-2	TGTGCCAGCTCACCATGGGGACTAGACACCGGGGAGCTGTTTTTT	CASSPWGLDTGELFF
.	few	TRBV11-1	TRBJ2-5	TGTGCCAGCAGCTTAGGGGGGAACAGGGGAGGCGAGACCCAGTACTTC	CASSLGGNRGGETQYF
.	.	TRBV20-1	TRBJ1-5	TGCAGTGCTAGAATCTGGGATGAGGGCCCCCAGCATTTT	CSARIWDEGPQHF
.	few	TRBV18	TRBJ2-3	TGTGCCAGCTCACCACAGGCGGTGTTAGATACGCAGTATTTT	CASSPQAVLDTQYF
TRBD1	.	TRBV4-1	TRBJ1-5	TGCGCCAGCAGCCAAGATATATACAGGGGTTTGTACAGCAATCAGCCCCAGCATTTT	CASSQDIYRGLYSNQPQHF
TRBD2	.	TRBV7-3	TRBJ2-5	TGTGCCAGTTCCCCCACAGCGGGAAGTGAGACCCAGTACTTC	CASSPTAGSETQYF
.	few	TRBV12-5	TRBJ1-5	TGTGCTAGTGGTTTAGTAATTGCAGGGATGCAACCCCAGCATTTT	CASGLVIAGMQPQHF
.	.	TRBV19	TRBJ1-5	TGTGCCAGTAACGCCGGACAGAACAATCAGCCCCAGCATTTT	CASNAGQNNQPQHF
.	.	TRBV28	TRBJ2-5	TGTGCCAGCAGTGATACGGTGGTGGAGACCCAGTACTTC	CASSDTVVETQYF
.	few	TRBV12-3/TRBV12-4	TRBJ2-7	TGTGCCAGCAGTTTGATCCTCGCTTACGAGCAGTACTTC	CASSLILAYEQYF
.	few	TRBV24-1	TRBJ2-5	TGTGCCACCCACTCTCAAGAGACCCAGTACTTC	CATHSQETQYF
TRBD1	.	TRBV7-9	TRBJ2-2	TGTGCCAGCAGCTCCCTCAGGGACAGAGACCCCACCGGGGAGCTGTTTTTT	CASSSLRDRDPTGELFF
.	few	TRBV20-1	TRBJ2-7	TGCAGTGCCGAGCACTCCGAGCCTTACGAGCAGTACTTC	CSAEHSEPYEQYF
TRBD1	few	TRBV6-1	TRBJ2-1	TGTGCCAGCAGTGCTTGGCTTTCGGGACAGGGATATGAGCAGTTCTTC	CASSAWLSGQGYEQFF
.	.	TRBV10-3	TRBJ2-7	TGTGCCATCAGCGAGAGGGACTCCTACGAGCAGTACTTC	CAISERDSYEQYF
.	.	TRBV7-9	TRBJ2-2	TGTGCCAGCAGCCCCTACGGCAGGGAGGAGCTGTTTTTT	CASSPYGREELFF
TRBD2	.	TRBV20-1	TRBJ2-7	TGCAGTGTTTCGGGACTAGCCAGCTACGAGCAGTACTTC	CSVSGLASYEQYF
TRBD1	many	TRBV7-9	TRBJ2-7	TGTGCCAGCAGCTTAGATCCGGGACAGGGGTTCCACGAGCAGTACTTC	CASSLDPGQGFHEQYF
.	.	TRBV7-8	TRBJ2-1	TGTGCCAGCAACCCTATCGTGGGGCAAGAAGGCTACAATGAGCAGTTCTTC	CASNPIVGQEGYNEQFF
.	.	TRBV11-2	TRBJ1-2	TGTGCCAGCAGCTGGGGGCAGGGCCCAAACTATGGCTACACCTTC	CASSWGQGPNYGYTF
TRBD2	many	TRBV7-2	TRBJ2-1	TGTGCCAGCAGCAGAGCGGGGGGTTACAATGAGCAGTTCTTC	CASSRAGGYNEQFF
TRBD1	.	TRBV6-1	TRBJ2-1	TGTGCCACGGACAGGGGGAATAAGCAGTTCTTC	CATDRGNKQFF
.	.	TRBV6-1	TRBJ1-2	TGTGCCAGTACCAGGGGAGGCTATGGCTACACCTTC	CASTRGGYGYTF
.	once	TRBV2	TRBJ1-1	TGTGCCAGCAGTGAAGGACAGTTGGGCACTGAAGCTTTCTTT	CASSEGQLGTEAFF
.	few	TRBV14	TRBJ2-7	TGTGCCAGCAGCCAAGATTGGCCAGAAGGAGGCGAGCAGTACTTC	CASSQDWPEGGEQYF
.	.	TRBV18	TRBJ2-7	TGTGCCAGCTCACCGGCATCGGATGCCTACGAGCAGTACTTC	CASSPASDAYEQYF
.	few	TRBV19	TRBJ1-1	TGTGCCAGTAGTATTGCGGGGTACACTGAAGCTTTCTTT	CASSIAGYTEAFF
TRBD1	few	TRBV5-6	TRBJ2-7	TGTGCCAGCAGGATTACAGGGGGGCACGAGCAGTACTTC	CASRITGGHEQYF
TRBD1	few	TRBV10-3	TRBJ1-6	TGTGCCATCAGGGGACAGGGTAATTCACCCCTCCACTTT	CAIRGQGNSPLHF
.	.	TRBV19	TRBJ1-1	TGTGCCAGTAGTCCCAGGGGAGGGGACACTGAAGCTTTCTTT	CASSPRGGDTEAFF
.	.	TRBV7-2	TRBJ1-5	TGTGCCAGCAGCCCCGGACGGGGGCCCCAGCATTTT	CASSPGRGPQHF
.	.	TRBV7-2	TRBJ1-2	TGTGCCAGCAGCTTAGGTTTCGACTTAAGGACCTTC	CASSLGFDLRTF
.	.	TRBV7-6	TRBJ2-3	TGTGCCAGCGGCTTGATGGGGGACACAGATACGCAGTATTTT	CASGLMGDTDTQYF
TRBD1	.	TRBV4-1	TRBJ1-4	TGCGCCAGCAGCCAAGATAGATTCAGGGGGAATGAAAAACTGTTTTTT	CASSQDRFRGNEKLFF
.	.	TRBV6-2/TRBV6-3	TRBJ2-7	TGTGCCAGCAGTTACTCGAATCAGGGCGGCGAGCAGTACTTC	CASSYSNQGGEQYF
TRBD2	.	TRBV2	TRBJ2-2	TGTGCCAGCGTGTGGGGGGCCTCCGGGACTAGCGGGAACACCGGGGAGCTGTTTTTT	CASVWGASGTSGNTGELFF
TRBD2	few	TRBV28	TRBJ2-5	TGTGCCAGCAGTCCCCAGGGACTAGCGGGAGGGCTGGAGACCCAGTACTTC	CASSPQGLAGGLETQYF
.	.	TRBV10-3	TRBJ1-6	TGTGCCATCAGAGAGGGAGGGAAATCACCCCTCCACTTT	CAIREGGKSPLHF